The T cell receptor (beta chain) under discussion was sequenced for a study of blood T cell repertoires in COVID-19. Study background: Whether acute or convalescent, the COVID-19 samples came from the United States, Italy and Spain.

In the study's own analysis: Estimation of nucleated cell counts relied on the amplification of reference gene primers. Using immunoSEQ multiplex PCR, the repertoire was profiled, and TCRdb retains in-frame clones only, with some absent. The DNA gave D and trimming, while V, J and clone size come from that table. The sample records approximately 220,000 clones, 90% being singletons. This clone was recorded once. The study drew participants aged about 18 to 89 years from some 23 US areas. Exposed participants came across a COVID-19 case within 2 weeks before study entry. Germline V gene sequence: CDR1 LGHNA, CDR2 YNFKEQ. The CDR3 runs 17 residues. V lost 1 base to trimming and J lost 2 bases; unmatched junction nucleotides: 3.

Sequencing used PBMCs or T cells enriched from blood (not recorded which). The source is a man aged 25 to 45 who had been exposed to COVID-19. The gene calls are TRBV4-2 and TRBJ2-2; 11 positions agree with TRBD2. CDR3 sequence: CASSQGLAGRNTGELFF. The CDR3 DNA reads TGTGCCAGCAGCCAAGGACTAGCGGGGAGAAACACCGGGGAGCTGTTTTTT.